This is a list of T cell receptor beta chains from one sample in a study of control samples from healthy donors and cancer patients. Generated by immunoSEQ multiplex PCR, the TCRdb table keeps only in-frame clones and is missing some. The table records under 150,000 clones, approximately 92% of them present only once. Sequencing input: PBMCs. The receptors shown here come from a woman in her fifties or sixties with colorectal cancer. Each CDR3 is given with its conserved first and last residue. The D gene is left open where the match is weak.

>TRBV18|.
CASSPGNRTSFSNQPQHF
>TRBV4-1|.
CASSHPLAQRTDTQYF
>TRBV19|.
CASSISTQFQETQYF
>TRBV19|.
CASSIDLFTPQHF
>TRBV18|TRBD1
CASSPPDRTHEAFF
>TRBV12-3/TRBV12-4|.
CASRDGASGKQFF
>TRBV7-9|.
CASSFSQETQYF
>TRBV7-9|TRBD2
CASSLGVLAGKETQYF
>TRBV30|.
CAWSVGHSSGNTIYF
>TRBV5-1|.
CASSLDSGNTIYF
>TRBV19|.
CATSAGKDSNTEAFF
>TRBV4-2|TRBD2
CASSQDSGRARSGELFF
>TRBV29-1|.
CSVGDSATEAFF
>TRBV18|.
CASSPGGADTEAFF
>TRBV19|TRBD1
CASSTNRGSGELFF
>TRBV6-5|.
CASSYTAGGTGELFF
>TRBV27|.
CASSTYETGSYEQYF
>TRBV27|.
CASSLDGKNTEAFF
>TRBV5-1|.
CASSLGNTGELFF
>TRBV7-8|.
CASSLAARRGNQPQHF
>TRBV2|TRBD1
CASRGQGHTEAFF
>TRBV11-1|.
CASSPRTVENSPLHF
>TRBV19|TRBD1
CASQGQGPGRGEAFF
>TRBV27|.
CASSLERRPEKLFF
>TRBV6-1|.
CASSEQPNSYEQYF
>TRBV3-1/TRBV3-2|.
CASSLGTIDTQYF
>TRBV9|.
CASTALGPSTDTQYF
>TRBV28|.
CASSLTYRNNQETQYF
>TRBV14|.
CASSQDPVGMNTEAFF
>TRBV9|TRBD1
CASSTQGAYNSPLHF
>TRBV6-4|.
CARRHRAGSYNSPLHF
>TRBV14|.
CASSQGGANVLTF
>TRBV29-1|TRBD1
CSVEDRPHRNYGYTF
>TRBV29-1|TRBD1
CSAGQGAFGYTF
>TRBV18|.
CASSPSITPDADTQYF